This T cell receptor (beta chain) comes out of a study of T cell responses to AZD1222 COVID-19 vaccine. Turning to the study itself: Investigators merged groups given second doses at roughly 4 or roughly 12 weeks.

The assay was immunoSEQ multiplex PCR, and TCRdb's table has in-frame clones only and misses some. The table lists 150,000 or so clones, approximately 94% of them singletons, with roughly 9% in the top ten. V was pared by 1 base and J by 4 bases, with 1 base of the junction left unmatched. The CDR3 covers 15 residues. Germline V gene lookup returns CDR1 MGHDK and CDR2 SYGVNS. General study points: Repertoires were obtained solely post-peak T cell response.

Concerning this clone: Its antigen is still unknown.

The material sequenced was peripheral blood, taken on day 0 of AZD1222 vaccination. This receptor was obtained from an adult in good health. The chain links TRBV25-1 to TRBJ2-1; TRBD1 matches at 10 bases. CDR3 in DNA: TGTGCCAGCAGTGAATGGGACAGGGGATACAATGAGCAGTTCTTC. Amino acids: CASSEWDRGYNEQFF.